Given below is one T cell receptor (beta chain) in context. The antigen is undetermined. The entirety of the isolated RNA underwent reverse transcription, so expressed TCRB transcripts were sequenced. Sequenced by immunoSEQ multiplex PCR; TCRdb stores in-frame clones only, minus some. The sample lists approximately 150,000 clones; 9.7% were seen once. Germline loops: CDR1 SQVTM, CDR2 ANQGSEA. V lost 0 bases to trimming and J lost 3 bases, with 17 bases between them. This CDR3 contains 16 residues. This specimen comes from a study of beta chain features in type 1 diabetes. Study conclusions and caveats: Patients and controls would be equally affected if PCR favored shorter templates.

Sort purity for all populations was recorded as exceeding 98%. The TCR sequence derives from a middle-aged woman in good health. The sample was central memory CD4+ T cells from blood. The chain couples TRBV29-1 to TRBJ1-1, with D perhaps TRBD1 (6 bases). The CDR3 region has the DNA TGCAGCGTTGAAGATCGGGCAGGGGCCGGGGACACTGAAGCTTTCTTT. Its protein product is CSVEDRAGAGDTEAFF.